This T cell receptor (beta chain) was captured by sequencing in a study of T cells in Graves' hyperthyroidism and ophthalmopathy (dated by TCRdb to the late 2010s). Turning to the overall study: TCR V-J signatures able to tell the groups apart were searched for in a discovery cohort of around 95 patients, of whom more than 40 had Graves' ophthalmopathy and about 60 had stable Graves' hyperthyroidism. Prospective prediction of ophthalmopathy was tested in an independent validation cohort of some 19 hyperthyroidism patients and 17 patients who later progressed to ophthalmopathy. The roughly 94 discovery patients were randomly split 7:3 into training and test sets. In six Graves' hyperthyroidism patients, the study also compared T-cell repertoires from thyroid tissue with T-cell repertoires from blood. After sampling, hyperthyroidism patients received methimazole starting at 30 mg daily, and ophthalmopathy patients received high-dose intravenous methylprednisolone. The paper describes TCR Vbeta CDR3 sequencing of 140 or so peripheral blood samples, made up of under 50 ophthalmopathy patients, approximately 73 hyperthyroidism patients and 17 progressor patients. Study-level results and caveats: In validation, the model predicted progression to ophthalmopathy a median of about 5.9 months before onset, with around 70% sensitivity and around 76% specificity. A model built on a 13 V-J signature distinguished ophthalmopathy from stable hyperthyroidism, reaching roughly 88% sensitivity and approximately 81% specificity in cross-validation and 80%/75% in testing. Most expanded thyroid clonotypes (frequency above 0.001) were also detected in blood, suggesting blood repertoires may reflect thyroid immune responses. No statistical method was used to set the sample size in advance, and investigators knew the group allocation.

Any patient with an uncontrolled infection, another autoimmune disease, pregnancy or lactation was excluded. Diagnoses relied on clinical symptoms, serum thyroxine and TRAb, thyroid ultrasound and orbital computed tomography. Total RNA was extracted using Trizol reagent, and RNA quality was assessed on an Agilent 2100 Bioanalyzer. Sequences MNHNS (CDR1) and SASEGT (CDR2) are obtained from the germline V gene. Trimming takes 2 bases off V and 3 bases off J; junction bases not matched to a gene: 10. Including cysteine and phenylalanine, the CDR3 has 16 amino acids. Left in the record is the CDR3 DNA by itself, 48 bases read in frame from the first base. Notes on this clonotype: Its antigen remains unidentified. Nothing much larger sits one base from this clone, and base qualities are not available.

The TCR beta CDR3 regions were amplified from RNA transcripts. The TCR CDR3 was subjected to a first round of RT-PCR using the HTBI primer set and the Qiagen OneStep RT-PCR kit. The libraries were constructed in a second round of multiplex PCR and then size-selected and purified. The libraries were sequenced on an Illumina HiSeq2000 using paired-end 100 bp reads. For the original study's pipeline: SOAPnuke was used to process the raw data, throwing out any read that contained adapters or uncalled bases, had a mean Phred below 15, or lacked an exact constant-primer or identifier match. COPE v1.2.5 was used to merge the high-quality paired reads, and each unique nucleotide sequence was defined as a clonotype. MiTCR v1.1 was used to align clonotypes to the IMGT TRBV, TRBD and TRBJ reference segments. The analysis included only V-J combinations with a frequency above 0.0001, which together covered approximately 99% of the repertoires. A TCS score was defined as the ratio between F50 (clonal expansion) and ExV (chaos), using BLOSUM62-based TCRdist between CDR3 peptides within each V-J. Welch's t-statistics and random forest reduced 500 to 650 V-J features to 13, which were used in a naive Bayes classifier (R e1071). The Morisita-Horn index was used to measure how similar the thyroid and blood repertoires were. TCRdb trimmed the raw reads at Q25, called clones with MiXCR and kept productive beta chains. All rows with the same CDR3 protein become a single entry with the most common DNA and genes. What appears here as the V and J calls and clone size reflects TCRdb's work, not the paper's. The sample table contains roughly 500,000 distinct CDR3 sequences; only one count was recorded for 46% of them. The ten largest make up 44% of the sample.

The specimen was peripheral blood or thyroid tissue (not recorded which). This clonotype originated in an adult woman with Graves' disease, either hyperthyroidism or ophthalmopathy (not recorded which). The chain joins TRBV6-1 to TRBJ2-7; 7 junctional bases match TRBD1. The CDR3 reads CASSEYITGVGYEQYF. The sequence in DNA is TGTGCCAGCAGTGAATATATCACAGGGGTTGGCTACGAGCAGTACTTC.